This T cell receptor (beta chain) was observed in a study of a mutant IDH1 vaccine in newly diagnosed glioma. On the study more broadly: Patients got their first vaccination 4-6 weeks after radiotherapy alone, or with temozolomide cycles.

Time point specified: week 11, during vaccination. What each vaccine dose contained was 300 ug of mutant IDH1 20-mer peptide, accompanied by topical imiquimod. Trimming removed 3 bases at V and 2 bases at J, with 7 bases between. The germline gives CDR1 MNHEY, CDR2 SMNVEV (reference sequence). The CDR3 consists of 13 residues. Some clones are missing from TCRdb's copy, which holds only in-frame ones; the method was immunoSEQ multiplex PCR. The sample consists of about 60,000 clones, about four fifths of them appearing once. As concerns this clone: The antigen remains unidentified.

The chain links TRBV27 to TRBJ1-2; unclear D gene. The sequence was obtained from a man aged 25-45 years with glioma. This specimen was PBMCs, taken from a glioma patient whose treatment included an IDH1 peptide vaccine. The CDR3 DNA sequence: TGTGCCAGCAGTTTGAGCAGGAACTATGGCTACACCTTC. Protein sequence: CASSLSRNYGYTF.